One sample yielded the 5 T cell receptor beta chains listed below, sequenced in a study of blood T cells in healthy people across ages. It was with a sample-barcoded 5' primer and a J-beta primer mix that a second PCR of roughly 7 to 12 cycles was run. TCRdb re-analysed the 5' RACE reads in MiXCR, keeping a single row per CDR3 protein. Of around 520,000 distinct CDR3 sequences listed, roughly a quarter are singletons. The sample also formed part of further work on T cells of mothers and their children.

Sequenced sample: blood. These receptor sequences come from a boy aged 2-9 years in good health.

The CDR3 region has the DNA TGCAGTGCCAAAACTCTCAGCGGGAGGGGTCGTAGCTCCTACAATGAGCAGTTCTTC. Translating gives CSAKTLSGRGRSSYNEQFF. The chain employs TRBV20-1 and TRBJ2-1, with TRBD2 identical over 10 bases. The CDR3 loop spans 19 amino acids. V shed 6 bases, J shed 0 bases, and the junction held 17 bases outside the gene matches. The germline gives CDR1 DFQATT, CDR2 SNEGSKA (reference sequence).

This clonotype was counted between two and nine times. The V gene is TRBV10-3, the J gene TRBJ2-1, with D perhaps TRBD2 (6 bases). The CDR3 contains 15 residues. Germline V gene lookup returns CDR1 ENHRY and CDR2 SYGVKD. The V end lost 6 bases, the J end lost 6 bases, and 18 bases lay between the germline ends. The DNA of the CDR3 is TGTGCCATCAGAGGTATCCCTAGCGTTAGCAATGAGCAGTTCTTC. Translation: CAIRGIPSVSNEQFF.

The sample holds a few counts of this clonotype. The rearrangement links TRBV14 to TRBJ2-1; 7 nucleotides match TRBD2. Germline CDR1 reads SGHDN; CDR2 reads FVKESK. This CDR3 has 15 residues. J lost 0 bases, V lost 1 base, and 0 bases had no gene match. CDR3 DNA sequence: TGTGCCAGCAGCCAAGGCGGGAGCTCCTACAATGAGCAGTTCTTC. Its protein is CASSQGGSSYNEQFF.

V gene TRBV30 combines with J gene TRBJ1-5; maybe TRBD1 (5 bases). Germline-derived CDR1 and CDR2 are GTSNPN and SVGIG (reference sequence). V gave up 2 bases and J gave up 1 base, with 12 bases separating them. The CDR3 spans 15 residues. CDR3 sequence reads: CAWSSETASNQPQHF. CDR3 nucleotide sequence: TGTGCCTGGAGTAGTGAGACAGCCAGCAATCAGCCCCAGCATTTT. Looking up the rest from reference TRBV30 and TRBJ1-5 gives the full variable domain: SQTIHQWPATLVQPVGSPLSLECTVEGTSNPNLYWYRQAAGRGLQLLFYSVGIGQISSEVPQNLSASRPQDRQFILSSKKLLLSDSGFYLCAWSSETASNQPQHFGDGTRLSIL.

The gene calls are TRBV7-2 and TRBJ2-1, with 7 bases lining up with TRBD1. Germline assignment: CDR1 SGHTA and CDR2 FQGNSA. The CDR3 is made up of 14 amino acids. With 6 bases clipped from V and 5 bases from J, the junction kept 7 bases outside the gene matches. DNA for the CDR3: TGTGCCAGCAGAGGGACAGCATTGGACAATGAGCAGTTCTTC. As protein: CASRGTALDNEQFF.